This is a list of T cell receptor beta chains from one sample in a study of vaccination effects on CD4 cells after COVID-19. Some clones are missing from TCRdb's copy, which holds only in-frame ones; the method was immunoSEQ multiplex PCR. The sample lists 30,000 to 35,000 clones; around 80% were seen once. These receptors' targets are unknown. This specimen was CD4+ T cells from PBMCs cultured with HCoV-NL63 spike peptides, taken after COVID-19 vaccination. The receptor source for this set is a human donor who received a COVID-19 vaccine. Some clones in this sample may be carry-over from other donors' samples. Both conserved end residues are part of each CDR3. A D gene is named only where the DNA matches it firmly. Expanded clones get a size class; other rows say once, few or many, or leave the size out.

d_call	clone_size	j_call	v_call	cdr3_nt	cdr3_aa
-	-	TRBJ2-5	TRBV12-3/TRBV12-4	TGTGCCAGCAGACCGACACTGAAGGAGACCCAGTACTTC	CASRPTLKETQYF
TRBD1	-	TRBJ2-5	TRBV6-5	TGTGCCTCCGCCCAGGGGGTCCAAGAGACCCAGTACTTC	CASAQGVQETQYF
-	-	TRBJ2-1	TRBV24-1	TGTGCCACCAGCTCTGGACAGATAAACAATGAGCAGTTCTTC	CATSSGQINNEQFF
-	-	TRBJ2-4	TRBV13	TGTGCCAGCAGCTTAGGTTCGGGGCTCTCAGCCAAAAACATTCAGTACTTC	CASSLGSGLSAKNIQYF
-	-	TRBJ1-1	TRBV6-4	TGTGCCAGCAGTGATAATCCCCGAGAGGGGGGGGAAGCTTTCTTT	CASSDNPREGGEAFF
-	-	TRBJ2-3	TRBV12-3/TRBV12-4	TGTGCCAGCGGGCTGATCACAGATACGCAGTATTTT	CASGLITDTQYF
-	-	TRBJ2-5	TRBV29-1	TGCAGCACTGGCAGTCATCAAGAGACCCAGTACTTC	CSTGSHQETQYF
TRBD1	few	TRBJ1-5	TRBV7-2	TGTGCCAGCAGGGAGGTACAGGGGGATCAGCCCCAGCATTTT	CASREVQGDQPQHF
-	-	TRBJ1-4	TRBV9	TGTGCCAGCAGCGTAGGAGGGGAGGCATACGAAAAACTGTTTTTT	CASSVGGEAYEKLFF
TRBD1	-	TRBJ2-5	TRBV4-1	TGCGCCAGCAGCCGGACGTTTGGAACAGGGGGTGGTGAGACCCAGTACTTC	CASSRTFGTGGGETQYF
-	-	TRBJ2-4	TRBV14	TGTGCCAGCAGCCATGGGGGGGCCAAAAACATTCAGTACTTC	CASSHGGAKNIQYF
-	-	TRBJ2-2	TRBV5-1	TGCGCCAGCAGCTATGGGGCCGGCGGGGAGCTGTTTTTT	CASSYGAGGELFF
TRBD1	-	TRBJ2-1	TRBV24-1	TGTGCCACCGGGGACAGGGGAAGGGTCAATGAGCAGTTCTTC	CATGDRGRVNEQFF
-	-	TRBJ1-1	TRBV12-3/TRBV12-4	TGTGCCAGCAGTTTTCGAGAGAACACTGAAGCTTTCTTT	CASSFRENTEAFF
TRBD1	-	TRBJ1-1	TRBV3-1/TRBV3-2	TGTGCCAGCAGCGACAGGGGGGGCACTGAAGCTTTCTTT	CASSDRGGTEAFF
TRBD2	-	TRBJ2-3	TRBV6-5	TGTGCCAGCGGGTACACTAGCGGCACAGATACGCAGTATTTT	CASGYTSGTDTQYF
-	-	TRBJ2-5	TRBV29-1	TGCAGCGTGGCCCGGGACACCTCTGGAGAGACCCAGTACTTC	CSVARDTSGETQYF
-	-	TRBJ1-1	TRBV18	TGTGCCAGCTCACAGGACAGCAGGAACACTGAAGCTTTCTTT	CASSQDSRNTEAFF
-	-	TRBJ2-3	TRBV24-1	TGTGCCACCAGGGCTTACAGCACAGATACGCAGTATTTT	CATRAYSTDTQYF
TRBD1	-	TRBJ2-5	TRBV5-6	TGTGCCAGCAGTCTAGACAGGGCAGAGACCCAGTACTTC	CASSLDRAETQYF
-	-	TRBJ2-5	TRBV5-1	TGCGCCAGCAGCCAGACTAAAGAGACCCAGTACTTC	CASSQTKETQYF
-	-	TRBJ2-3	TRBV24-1	TGTGCCACCACCGCGCGTGGGGCAGATACGCAGTATTTT	CATTARGADTQYF
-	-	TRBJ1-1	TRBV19	TGTGCCAGTAGTAGAACAGGGTCTGAAGCTTTCTTT	CASSRTGSEAFF
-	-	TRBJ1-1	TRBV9	TGTGCCAGCAGCGTTTCCCTGAACACTGAAGCTTTCTTT	CASSVSLNTEAFF
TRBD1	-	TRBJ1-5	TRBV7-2	TGTGCCAGCAGCTTAAGGACAGGGGGCGATCAGCCCCAGCATTTT	CASSLRTGGDQPQHF
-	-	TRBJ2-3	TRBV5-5	TGTGCCAGCAGCCATATAACTGGGGTGGTCACAGATACGCAGTATTTT	CASSHITGVVTDTQYF
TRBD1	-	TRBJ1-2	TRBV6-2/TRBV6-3	TGTGCCAGCAGTTACTGGGACAGGGGGCGAATGGACAACTATGGCTACACCTTC	CASSYWDRGRMDNYGYTF
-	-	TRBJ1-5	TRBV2	TGTGCCAGCACTACCGGGTACAGGGACAATCAGCCCCAGCATTTT	CASTTGYRDNQPQHF
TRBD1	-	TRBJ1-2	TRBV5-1	TGCGCCAGCAGCTTGGCCTCCTTAGGGGGCCCACTCTATGGCTACACCTTC	CASSLASLGGPLYGYTF
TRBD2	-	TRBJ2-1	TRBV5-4	TGTGCCAGCAGCTGGACTAGCGGGGCCCAGTACAATGAGCAGTTCTTC	CASSWTSGAQYNEQFF
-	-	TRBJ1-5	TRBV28	TGTGCCAGCAGTTTAGGGGGACCGATCAATCAGCCCCAGCATTTT	CASSLGGPINQPQHF
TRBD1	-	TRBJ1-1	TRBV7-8	TGTGCCAGCAGCTTTAGGGACAGGGGCACTGAAGCTTTCTTT	CASSFRDRGTEAFF
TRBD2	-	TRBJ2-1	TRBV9	TGTGCCAGCAGCGTAGAGGCCGGACTAGCGGGGGGAAATGAGCAGTTCTTC	CASSVEAGLAGGNEQFF